The following is a T cell receptor beta chain sequence with its context. Adult Caucasians living in Nashville, Tennessee made up all of the donors. Data came from immunoSEQ multiplex PCR; TCRdb stores just in-frame clones and leaves some out. The sample records a few million clones, roughly 92% being singletons. The record originates from a study of shared clonotypes between healthy human individuals. Germline loops: CDR1 SEHNR, CDR2 FQNEAQ (reference sequence). V lost 5 bases to trimming and J lost 4 bases; unmatched junction nucleotides: 11. The CDR3 totals 16 residues. The chain joins TRBV7-9 to TRBJ2-1; 7 bases fit TRBD2. This clonotype originated in a man between 18 and 29 years old in good health. Sequencing was performed on naive CD4+ T cells sorted from blood. Documented subset: CD45RA+ positively selected. The CDR3 here is CASSDPGAGLYNEQFF. CDR3 DNA: TGTGCCAGCAGCGATCCTGGAGCGGGGCTATACAATGAGCAGTTCTTC.